This entry concerns a single T cell receptor (beta chain). Clones were sequenced by immunoSEQ multiplex PCR, and TCRdb holds only the in-frame ones, with some missing. Among approximately 250,000 clones listed, around 80% were seen once. The data were obtained in a study of blood T cell repertoires in COVID-19. Study information: PBMCs, B-cell-depleted T cells, or T cells provided the cDNA or gDNA that made up the material.

The V segment lost 5 bases and the J segment 8 bases; nucleotides outside the gene matches: 5. The CDR3 contains 12 residues. From germline, CDR1 is MNHEY and CDR2 SVGAGI. This sequence was found in a man aged 25 to 45 with acute COVID-19. Sequenced sample: PBMCs or T cells enriched from blood (not recorded which). This sequence joins TRBV6-5 and TRBJ2-5; 7 bases align to TRBD1. The CDR3, as DNA: TGTGCCAGCAGTAACGACAGGGAAACCCAGTACTTC. Amino acid sequence: CASSNDRETQYF.